The next 12 T cell receptor beta chains were all read from a single sample in a study of early T cells in non-severe SARS-CoV-2 infection. Each CDR3 protein gets one entry after TCRdb re-called the 5' RACE reads with MiXCR. The data hold some 87,000 distinct CDR3 sequences, with around 13% observed a single time. Input material: whole blood. These receptors were taken from an adult who was a healthcare worker with PCR-confirmed SARS-CoV-2 infection or an uninfected control (not recorded which).

This clonotype showed up just once. This clone may be a read error of a much larger clone one base away. This chain's CDR3 is CASSLSTGSMNTVAFF. The CDR3 region has the DNA TGTGCCAGCAGTCTTTCGACAGGGAGTATGAACACTGTAGCTTTCTTT. V gene TRBV28 combines with J gene TRBJ1-1, with 7 positions matching TRBD1. This CDR3 is 16 amino acids long. CDR1 and CDR2 from the germline V gene are MDHEN and SYDVKM.

The genes are TRBV3-1 and TRBJ2-7; D perhaps matches TRBD2 (5 bases). This CDR3 contains 14 residues. Germline loops: CDR1 LGHDT, CDR2 YNNKEL (reference sequence). V lost 4 bases and J 0 bases, leaving 10 bases between the germline ends. The CDR3 DNA follows: TGTGCCAGCAGCCCTCAGCTAGCCTCCTACGAGCAGTACTTC. Translated: CASSPQLASYEQYF.

This clonotype was observed at least ten times. The gene calls are TRBV20-1 and TRBJ2-1, with D perhaps matching TRBD1 (6 bases). Between the trimmed V and J ends, which lost 4 bases and 6 bases, there was a span of 13 bases. Germline CDR1 DFQATT, CDR2 SNEGSKA (reference sequence). The CDR3 consists of 13 residues. The CDR3 here is CSATSTGINEQFF. The CDR3 DNA sequence: TGCAGTGCTACTTCCACAGGGATCAATGAGCAGTTCTTC.

This clonotype was counted many times. The chain uses TRBV7-2 and TRBJ2-3; 7 bases match TRBD1. The V segment lost 3 bases and the J segment 1 base; nucleotides outside the gene matches: 4. This CDR3 has 15 amino acids. CDR1 and CDR2 (germline): SGHTA, FQGNSA. In nucleotides, the CDR3 is TGTGCCAGCAGCTTGACAGGGTTCGGCACAGATACGCAGTATTTT. Protein product: CASSLTGFGTDTQYF.

Regarding this clonotype: Compared with germline, one end of the junction differs, possibly owing to a read error. V usage is TRBV6-2 or TRBV6-3 and J usage is TRBJ2-1, with D tentatively TRBD1 (6 bases). Looked up from germline, CDR1 is MNHEY and CDR2 is SVGEGT. This CDR3 is 15 amino acids long. CDR3 sequence reads: CTSHPQDRHYNEQFF. CDR3 nucleotides: TGTACCAGCCACCCGCAGGACAGACATTACAATGAGCAGTTCTTC.

The chain carries TRBV12-3 or TRBV12-4 and TRBJ1-5; D gene uncertain. V was trimmed by 7 bases and J by 0 bases, leaving 10 bases between them. CDR3 length: 14 residues. The CDR3, as DNA: TGTGCCAGCAACGGTCCTAATAGCAATCAGCCCCAGCATTTT. Translated: CASNGPNSNQPQHF.

The CDR3 reads CASNPDIESGELFF. The CDR3 region has the DNA TGTGCCAGCAACCCAGACATTGAGAGCGGGGAGCTGTTTTTT. The V call is TRBV12-3 or TRBV12-4, the J call TRBJ2-2; unclear D gene. V lost 7 bases to trimming and J lost 7 bases, with 16 bases between them. This CDR3 has 14 amino acids.

This clonotype was seen repeatedly, ten times or more. V usage is TRBV29-1 and J usage is TRBJ1-2; TRBD1 agrees at 9 bases. V gave up 5 bases and J gave up 4 bases; unmatched junction bases: 5. The CDR3 is made up of 13 amino acids. Germline V lookup: CDR1 SQVTM, CDR2 ANQGSEA. The CDR3 DNA is TGCAGCGTTAAGGGGACAGGGACCTATGGCTACACCTTC. Translated: CSVKGTGTYGYTF. The variable domain in full, with the rest retrieved from reference TRBV29-1 and TRBJ1-2, is SAVISQKPSRDICQRGTSLTIQCQVDSQVTMMFWYRQQPGQSLTLIATANQGSEATYESGFVIDKFPISRPNLTFSTLTVSNMSPEDSSIYLCSVKGTGTYGYTFGSGTRLTVV.

The chain combines TRBV6-5 with TRBJ1-5, with 9 positions matching TRBD1. The CDR3 totals 13 residues. CDR1 and CDR2 (germline): MNHEY, SVGAGI. V shed 9 bases, J shed 4 bases, and the junction held 4 bases outside the gene matches. The CDR3 here is CAREQGANQPQHF. CDR3 in DNA: TGTGCCAGAGAACAGGGGGCGAATCAGCCCCAGCATTTT.

This clonotype was seen repeatedly, ten times or more. The V and J genes are TRBV6-6 and TRBJ2-3; D ambiguous. The CDR3 loop spans 12 amino acids. V was pared by 6 bases and J by 1 base, with 5 bases between. Germline CDR1 is MNHNY and CDR2 is SVGAGI (reference sequence). CDR3 sequence reads: CASSPGTDTQYF. CDR3 bases: TGTGCCAGCAGCCCGGGCACAGATACGCAGTATTTT.

This clonotype was detected a few times. V gene TRBV30 combines with J gene TRBJ2-7; a weak D match, TRBD2 (5 bases). The CDR3 runs 14 residues. V lost 5 bases and J lost 0, with 14 bases in between. Germline CDR1 and CDR2: GTSNPN and SVGIG (reference sequence). CDR3 residues: CAWGLGGFSYEQYF. Written as DNA, the CDR3 is TGTGCCTGGGGCCTGGGCGGGTTCTCCTACGAGCAGTACTTC.

This clonotype was detected a few times. The rearrangement joins TRBV14 to TRBJ1-6, with 7 bases fitting TRBD1. The CDR3 sequence is 17 residues long. The trim removed 3 bases at V and 3 bases at J, leaving 8 bases unmatched. Germline-derived CDR1 and CDR2 are SGHDN and FVKESK. CDR3 residues: CASSHRDSADYNSPLHF. In nucleotides, the CDR3 is TGTGCCAGCAGCCATCGGGACAGCGCCGACTATAATTCACCCCTCCACTTT.